The T cell receptor beta chain under discussion was sequenced for a study of OX40 agonist ivuxolimab in advanced cancers. As for the study more broadly: The costimulatory receptor OX40 (CD134) was targeted by ivuxolimab, a fully human IgG2 agonistic monoclonal antibody. Intravenous ivuxolimab was administered to patients every 2 weeks at six dose levels: 0.01, 0.1, 0.3, 1.5, 3 and 10 mg/kg. Among the roughly 50 dose-escalation patients, around 19 had hepatocellular carcinoma, 15 or so melanoma, 9 renal cell carcinoma and 9 head and neck cancer. In the dose-escalation cohort, 70% to 85% of patients were male, and the mean age was approximately 55 years, with a range of roughly 20 to 80. Patients were allowed to have had prior anti-PD-1, anti-PD-L1 or anti-CTLA-4 therapy, and approximately 37% of the dose-escalation patients had been treated with checkpoint inhibitors. Partial responses were achieved by three dose-escalation patients, of whom one had hepatocellular carcinoma and two had cutaneous melanoma. The point of sequencing TCRbeta in the periphery was to test whether ivuxolimab changed TCR sequence diversity and drove clonal T-cell expansion. The paper covers the monotherapy dose-escalation part of the phase I ivuxolimab trial, which included N ≈ 54 patients. Paper-wide results and their limitations: After ivuxolimab, more expanded clones were found on average in CD8+ T cells than in CD4+ T cells. In the 0.1-3.0 mg/kg groups, partial responders were among the patients with the lowest normalized peripheral clonal expansion, particularly in CD8+ T cells. Low levels of normalized T-cell clonal expansion were also shown by some nonresponding patients. The antigen specificity of the peripheral T cells that underwent clonal expansion was not determined. At doses of 0.1 to 3.0 mg/kg, clonal expansion of both CD4+ and CD8+ T cells in blood was seen between baseline and week 6.

The V end loses 2 bases and the J end loses 6 bases, and a stretch of 18 bases separates them. Counted from cysteine to phenylalanine, this CDR3 has 16 amino acids. The entry retains the CDR3 DNA only, 48 bases that are in frame from base 1. Per the germline V gene, SGHDN is the CDR1 and FVKESK is the CDR2. Patients with autoimmune disease history or receiving systemic immunosuppression were excluded from the trial. Peripheral blood for TCR sequencing was collected from all dose cohorts at baseline, on cycle 4 day 1, and on cycle 7 day 1. The samples were taken from a phase I, first-in-human, multicenter, open-label dose-escalation trial of ivuxolimab. Adults with locally advanced or metastatic melanoma, renal cell, hepatocellular, or head and neck squamous cell carcinoma were enrolled in the trial. Before TCR sequencing, CD4+ T cells and CD8+ T cells from peripheral blood were sorted into separate populations.

Note on this clone: Its antigen is still unknown. Nothing much larger sits one base from this clone, and base qualities are not available.

To sequence the TCRbeta CDR3 region, genomic DNA was isolated from the sorted cells. The immunoSEQ Assay was used to sequence the TCRbeta CDR3 regions. TCRdb's version of the immuneACCESS table is confined to in-frame rearrangements and falls short of the full clone set. An unresolved V gene accounts for under half of the shortfall where checked; the remainder is of unknown origin. This sample is represented by some 79,000 clones; roughly 92% of them were singletons. Around 0.46% of the sample rests with the top ten. The source was CD4+ or CD8+ T cells sorted from blood, collected in a trial of the OX40 agonist ivuxolimab. The origin of this receptor is an adult with an advanced solid tumor such as melanoma, head and neck, liver or kidney cancer. The chain links TRBV14 with TRBJ2-3; tentative D gene TRBD1, with 5 bases matching. CDR3 region: CASSQRPDSKGDTQYF. Read as DNA, the sequence is TGTGCCAGCAGCCAAAGACCAGACTCTAAGGGGGATACGCAGTATTTT. The full variable domain, with segments outside the CDR3 supplied by the reference TRBV14 and TRBJ2-3 proteins, appears as EAGVTQFPSHSVIEKGQTVTLRCDPISGHDNLYWYRRVMGKEIKFLLHFVKESKQDESGMPNNRFLAERTGGTYSTLKVQPAELEDSGVYFCASSQRPDSKGDTQYFGPGTRLTVL.